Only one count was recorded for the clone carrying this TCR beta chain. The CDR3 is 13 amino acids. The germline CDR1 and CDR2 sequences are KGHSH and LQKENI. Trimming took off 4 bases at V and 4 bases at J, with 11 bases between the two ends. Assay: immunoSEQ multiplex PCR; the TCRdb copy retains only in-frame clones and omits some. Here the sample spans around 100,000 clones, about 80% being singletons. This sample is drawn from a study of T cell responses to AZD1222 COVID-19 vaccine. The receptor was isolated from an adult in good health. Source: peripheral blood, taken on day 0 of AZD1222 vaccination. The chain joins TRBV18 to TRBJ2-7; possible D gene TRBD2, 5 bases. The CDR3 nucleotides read TGTGCCAGCTCACGGGCGGAGGTATACGAGCAGTACTTC. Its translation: CASSRAEVYEQYF.